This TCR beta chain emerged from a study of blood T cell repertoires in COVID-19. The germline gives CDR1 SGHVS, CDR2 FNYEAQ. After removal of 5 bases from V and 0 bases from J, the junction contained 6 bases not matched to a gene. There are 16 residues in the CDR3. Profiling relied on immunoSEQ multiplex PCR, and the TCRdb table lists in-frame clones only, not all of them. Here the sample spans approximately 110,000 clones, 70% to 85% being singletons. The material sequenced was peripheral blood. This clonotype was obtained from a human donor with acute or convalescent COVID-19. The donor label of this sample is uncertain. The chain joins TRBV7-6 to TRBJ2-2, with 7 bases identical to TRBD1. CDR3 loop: CASSQGTAANTGELFF. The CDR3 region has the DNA TGTGCCAGCAGCCAAGGGACAGCCGCGAACACCGGGGAGCTGTTTTTT.